This T cell receptor beta chain derives from a study of blood T cell repertoires in COVID-19. Study-wide background: Sources were T cells, B-cell-depleted T cells, or PBMCs; the material itself was cDNA or gDNA.

TCRdb's copy holds only in-frame clones and misses some; the assay was immunoSEQ multiplex PCR. The sample includes under 150,000 clones, 84% seen only once; the top ten take roughly 34%. This clonotype was sampled from a human donor in a cohort sampled during active COVID-19. The sequenced sample was peripheral blood.

This CDR3 is CASSGTGFEQYF. DNA of the CDR3: TGTGCCAGCAGCGGGACAGGGTTCGAGCAGTACTTC. This chain joins TRBV5-6 and TRBJ2-7; 9 bases agree with TRBD1. J gave up 6 bases and V 4 bases, and 2 bases lay outside the gene matches. CDR1 and CDR2 (germline): SGHDT, YYEEEE. CDR3 length equals 12 residues.